This T cell receptor beta chain derives from a study of T cell clonality in common variable immunodeficiency. Concerning this clone itself: Antigen: not known. The read falls 3 residues short of the CDR3 end, and the missing part is taken from the germline J gene.

Data came from immunoSEQ multiplex PCR; TCRdb stores just in-frame clones and leaves some out. Listed for the sample are 15,000 to 20,000 clones, none seen a single time. Donors gave roughly 4.5 to 9 ml heparinized peripheral whole blood. General study findings and limits: In common variable immunodeficiency, TCR beta chains reportedly carried fewer deletions and N-nucleotide insertions.

Germline CDR1 LNHDA, CDR2 SQIVND (reference sequence). CDR3 length: 14 residues. The germline V and J ends were trimmed by 5 bases and 1 base, with 9 bases remaining between them. The specimen was peripheral blood mononuclear cells. The sequence derives from a human donor with common variable immunodeficiency. This rearrangement joins TRBV19 to TRBJ1-3; D not resolved. CDR3 DNA (partial): TGTGCCAGTAGTCCTTTTGTTTCTGGAAACACC. Encoded protein: CASSPFVSGNT. The complete CDR3 protein is CASSPFVSGNTIYF.